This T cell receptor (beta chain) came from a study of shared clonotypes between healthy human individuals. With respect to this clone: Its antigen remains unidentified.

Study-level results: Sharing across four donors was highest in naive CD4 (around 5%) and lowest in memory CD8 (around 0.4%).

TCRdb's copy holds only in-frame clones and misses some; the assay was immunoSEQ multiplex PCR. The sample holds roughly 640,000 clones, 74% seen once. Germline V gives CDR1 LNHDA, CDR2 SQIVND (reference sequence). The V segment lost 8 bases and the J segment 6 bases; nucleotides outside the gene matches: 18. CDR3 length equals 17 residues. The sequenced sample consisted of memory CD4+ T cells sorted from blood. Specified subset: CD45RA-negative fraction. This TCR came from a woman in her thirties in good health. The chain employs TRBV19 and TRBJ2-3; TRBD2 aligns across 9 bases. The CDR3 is CASGYEGLAGAADTQYF. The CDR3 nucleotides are TGTGCCAGTGGATATGAGGGGTTAGCGGGAGCAGCTGATACGCAGTATTTT.